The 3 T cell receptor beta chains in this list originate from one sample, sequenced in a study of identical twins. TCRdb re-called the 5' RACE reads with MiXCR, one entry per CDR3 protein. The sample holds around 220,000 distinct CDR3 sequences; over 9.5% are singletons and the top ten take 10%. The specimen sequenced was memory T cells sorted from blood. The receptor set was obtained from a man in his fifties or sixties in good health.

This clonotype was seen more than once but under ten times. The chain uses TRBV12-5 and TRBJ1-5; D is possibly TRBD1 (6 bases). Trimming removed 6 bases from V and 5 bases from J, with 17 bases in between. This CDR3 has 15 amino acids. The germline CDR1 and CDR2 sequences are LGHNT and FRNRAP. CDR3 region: CASGPHRVADQPQHF. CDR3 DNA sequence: TGTGCTAGTGGACCCCACAGGGTAGCGGATCAGCCCCAGCATTTT.

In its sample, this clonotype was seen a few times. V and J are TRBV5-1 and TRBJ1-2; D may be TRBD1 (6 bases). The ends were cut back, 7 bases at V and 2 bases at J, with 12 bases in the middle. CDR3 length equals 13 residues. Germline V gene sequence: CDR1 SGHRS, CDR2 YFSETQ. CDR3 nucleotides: TGCGCCAGCTCTATCGGGACAAACTATGGCTACACCTTC. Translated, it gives CASSIGTNYGYTF.

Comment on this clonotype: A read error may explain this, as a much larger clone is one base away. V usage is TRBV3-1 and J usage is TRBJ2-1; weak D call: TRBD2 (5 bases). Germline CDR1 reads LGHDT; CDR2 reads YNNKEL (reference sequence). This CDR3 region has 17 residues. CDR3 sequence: CASSQDSGRGIYNERFF. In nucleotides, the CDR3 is TGTGCCAGCAGCCAAGATTCTGGTCGGGGTATTTACAATGAGCGGTTCTTC.